These T cell receptor beta chains were read from a single sample in a study of blood T cell repertoires in COVID-19. Sequencing was performed with immunoSEQ multiplex PCR; in TCRdb, only in-frame clones are kept and a portion is missing. The data contain approximately 210,000 clones, roughly 88% of them singletons. The source material was PBMCs or T cells enriched from blood (not recorded which). The origin of the receptors is a woman in her 50s with acute COVID-19. Both conserved end residues are part of each CDR3. The D gene is left open where the match is weak. Clone size, where shown, is once, few, many, or a class for clones that have expanded.

size	D	V	J	DNA	CDR3
-	TRBD2	TRBV6-5	TRBJ2-1	TGTGCCACTGGGACCCCCGGGGGGAGGGAGCAGTTCTTC	CATGTPGGREQFF
-	-	TRBV13	TRBJ1-2	TGTGCCAGCAGCTTAGGTACGGATAGCGAGGGCGGCTACACCTTC	CASSLGTDSEGGYTF
-	-	TRBV11-1	TRBJ2-1	TGTGCCAGCAGCTTATTAGGGGCTAAGGGTGAGCAGTTCTTC	CASSLLGAKGEQFF
-	TRBD1	TRBV19	TRBJ1-4	TGTGCCAGTAGACTGACAGGGGGCGTTGAAAAACTGTTTTTT	CASRLTGGVEKLFF
-	TRBD1	TRBV19	TRBJ2-7	TGTGCTGCCGCGTCGGGGACAGGGATCTCCTACGAGCAGTACTTC	CAAASGTGISYEQYF
-	TRBD2	TRBV18	TRBJ2-5	TGTGCCAGCTCACAGGCTAGCGGGAAAGAGACCCAGTACTTC	CASSQASGKETQYF
-	-	TRBV27	TRBJ2-7	TGTGCCAGCAGTTTTTTCGTGGGAGCCAACGAGCAGTACTTC	CASSFFVGANEQYF
-	-	TRBV11-2	TRBJ1-3	TGTGCCAGCAGCCCGGGAACCTCTGGAAACACCATATATTTT	CASSPGTSGNTIYF
-	-	TRBV9	TRBJ2-1	TGTGCCAGCAGCCCCCCCACCTACAATGAGCAGTTCTTC	CASSPPTYNEQFF
-	-	TRBV5-1	TRBJ2-1	TGCGCCAGCAGCTTGGTTGTACTAGGTTCCTACAATGAGCAGTTCTTC	CASSLVVLGSYNEQFF
-	TRBD2	TRBV28	TRBJ2-3	TGTGCCAGCAGCCCAGGGGGTAGCGGGAGTCGCACAGATACGCAGTATTTT	CASSPGGSGSRTDTQYF
-	-	TRBV28	TRBJ1-4	TGTGCCAGTACAGGGTGGGGGGGTGAAAAACTGTTTTTT	CASTGWGGEKLFF
few	TRBD1	TRBV7-6	TRBJ2-3	TGTGCCAGCAGCTCAAGGACAGGAAGCACAGATACGCAGTATTTT	CASSSRTGSTDTQYF
once	-	TRBV28	TRBJ1-1	TGTGCCAGCAGTCGACAACCCCCAGAAGCTTTCTTT	CASSRQPPEAFF
-	-	TRBV2	TRBJ2-7	TGTGCCAGCAGCAACTACGAGCAGTACTTC	CASSNYEQYF
-	-	TRBV27	TRBJ1-2	TGTGCCAGCAGTTTAAGGGGATCCCGCTATGGCTACACCTTC	CASSLRGSRYGYTF
-	-	TRBV5-1	TRBJ2-1	TGCGCCAGCAGCTTGGCGTTTAGGGCAGGGGGGTTTCTCAATGAGCAGTTCTTC	CASSLAFRAGGFLNEQFF
-	TRBD1	TRBV18	TRBJ1-1	TGTGCCAGCTCAACACAGGGGGCAAACACTGAAGCTTTCTTT	CASSTQGANTEAFF
-	-	TRBV9	TRBJ2-1	TGTGCCAGCAGCGGAGATAGTGGGAGCGTCTACAATGAGCAGTTCTTC	CASSGDSGSVYNEQFF
-	-	TRBV30	TRBJ1-1	TGTGCCTGGAGTGTCGTAGCCACTGAAGCTTTCTTT	CAWSVVATEAFF
-	TRBD2	TRBV4-1	TRBJ2-5	TGCGCCAGCAGCCATGCCGGGACTAGCGGGGCCTCGGGGACCCAGTACTTC	CASSHAGTSGASGTQYF
-	TRBD2	TRBV19	TRBJ2-7	TGTGCCAGTAGTAGCCCCGGGACTAGCCTCTACGAGCAGTACTTC	CASSSPGTSLYEQYF
-	-	TRBV28	TRBJ2-5	TGTGCCAGCAGTTCCCCCCAGGGGTACGAGACCCAGTACTTC	CASSSPQGYETQYF
-	-	TRBV18	TRBJ2-3	TGTGCCAGCTCATCGCCCGGGGGCACAGATACGCAGTATTTT	CASSSPGGTDTQYF
-	-	TRBV7-9	TRBJ1-2	TGTGCCAGCAGCTCCCACGGGAATGGCTACACCTTC	CASSSHGNGYTF
-	-	TRBV19	TRBJ1-2	TGTGCCAGTAGGGACAGAGCTCTATGGGGCTACACCTTC	CASRDRALWGYTF
-	-	TRBV7-8	TRBJ2-2	TGTGCCAGCAGTGTGAGCCTCGGGGAGCTGTTTTTT	CASSVSLGELFF
-	TRBD2	TRBV7-3	TRBJ2-1	TGTGCCAGCAGCTTAAATAGCGGGAGGGCCATGGAGCAGTTCTTC	CASSLNSGRAMEQFF
-	-	TRBV10-1	TRBJ2-1	TGCGCCAGCAGTGAATTCGGGGAGTGCGGGACCTCCTACAATGAGCAGTTCTTC	CASSEFGECGTSYNEQFF
once	TRBD1	TRBV2	TRBJ2-7	TGTGCCAGCAGTGAAGCGCCTGGCAGGGGGTACGAGCAGTACTTC	CASSEAPGRGYEQYF
-	-	TRBV27	TRBJ2-7	TGTGCCAGCAGTCTAATACGCGGCGCTGGGGAGGCCTACGAGCAGTACTTC	CASSLIRGAGEAYEQYF
-	TRBD1	TRBV3-1/TRBV3-2	TRBJ2-7	TGTGCCAGCAGCCGGACCGGGACAGGTTACGAGCAGTACTTC	CASSRTGTGYEQYF
-	-	TRBV30	TRBJ1-1	TGTGCCTGGGCCTTGGGTAAGGGGCTCAAAGCTTTCTTT	CAWALGKGLKAFF
-	TRBD2	TRBV5-4	TRBJ2-7	TGTGCCAGCAGCCCGACTAGCGGGAGGGCCTACGAGCAGTACTTC	CASSPTSGRAYEQYF
-	TRBD2	TRBV20-1	TRBJ2-4	TGCAGTGCTAGTCTTTGGCGGGGGGCGGCCAAAAACATTCAGTACTTC	CSASLWRGAAKNIQYF
-	-	TRBV3-1/TRBV3-2	TRBJ2-3	TGTGCCAGCAGCCGTCAGGGGACAGATACGCAGTATTTT	CASSRQGTDTQYF
-	-	TRBV7-9	TRBJ1-6	TGTGCCAGCACCCCCCAGGGGTATAATTCACCCCTCCACTTT	CASTPQGYNSPLHF
-	TRBD2	TRBV7-2	TRBJ2-1	TGTGCCAGCAGCTTAGTTCCAGCGGGAGTATCGAATTCCTACAATGAGCAGTTCTTC	CASSLVPAGVSNSYNEQFF
-	TRBD2	TRBV7-9	TRBJ2-1	TGTGCCAGCAGCTCCCGACTAGCGGGCCTATACAATGAGCAGTTCTTC	CASSSRLAGLYNEQFF
-	-	TRBV6-4	TRBJ2-1	TGTGCCAGCAGTGTAGTTATTGACAATGAGCAGTTCTTC	CASSVVIDNEQFF
-	TRBD1	TRBV7-2	TRBJ1-6	TGTGCCAGCAGCCCGCCCGGGACAGTCTATAATTCACCCCTCCACTTT	CASSPPGTVYNSPLHF
-	TRBD1	TRBV18	TRBJ2-2	TGTGCCAGCTCACCGCCCGGGACAGGGTGGGACACCGGGGAGCTGTTTTTT	CASSPPGTGWDTGELFF
-	-	TRBV7-9	TRBJ1-4	TGTGCCAGCAGCGCCCGGGCGGGGGAACAAAAACTGTTTTTT	CASSARAGEQKLFF
-	-	TRBV6-5	TRBJ2-7	TGTGCCAGCACCCAGGCCCCAGGGGAGCAGTACTTC	CASTQAPGEQYF
-	TRBD1	TRBV3-1/TRBV3-2	TRBJ2-7	TGTGCCAGCAGCCCTAAAGGGACAGGTTCCTACGAGCAGTACTTC	CASSPKGTGSYEQYF
-	TRBD2	TRBV9	TRBJ2-7	TGTGCCAGCAGCTTTAGCGGGAGCCCCCACGAGCAGTACTTC	CASSFSGSPHEQYF
-	TRBD1	TRBV27	TRBJ1-2	TGTGCCAGCAGTTTATCATCCGGGACAGGGAACTATGGCTACACCTTC	CASSLSSGTGNYGYTF